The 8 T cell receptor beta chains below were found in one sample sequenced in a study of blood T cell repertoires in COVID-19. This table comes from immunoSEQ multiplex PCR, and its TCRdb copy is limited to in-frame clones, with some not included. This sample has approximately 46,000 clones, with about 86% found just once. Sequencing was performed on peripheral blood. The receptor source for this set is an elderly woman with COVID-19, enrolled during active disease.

The DNA of the CDR3 is TGTGCCAGCAGCTTGGACCGGGACTACTCCCACTACGAGCAGTACTTC. Its protein is CASSLDRDYSHYEQYF. This rearrangement joins TRBV5-6 to TRBJ2-7, with 7 bases identical to TRBD2. The CDR3 length is 16 residues. J lost 3 bases, V lost 0 bases, and 9 bases had no gene match. Germline assignment: CDR1 SGHDT and CDR2 YYEEEE. Full variable domain (rest looked up from reference TRBV5-6 and TRBJ2-7): DAGVTQSPTHLIKTRGQQVTLRCSPKSGHDTVSWYQQALGQGPQFIFQYYEEEERQRGNFPDRFSGHQFPNYSSELNVNALLLGDSALYLCASSLDRDYSHYEQYFGPGTRLTVT.

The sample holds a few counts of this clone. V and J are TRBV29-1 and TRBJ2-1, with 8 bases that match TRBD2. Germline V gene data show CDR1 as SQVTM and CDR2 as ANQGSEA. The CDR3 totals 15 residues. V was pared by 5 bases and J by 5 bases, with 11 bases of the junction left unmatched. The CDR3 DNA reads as TGCAGCGTTAGGCTAGCGGGTGCCCCCAACAATGAGCAGTTCTTC. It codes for CSVRLAGAPNNEQFF.

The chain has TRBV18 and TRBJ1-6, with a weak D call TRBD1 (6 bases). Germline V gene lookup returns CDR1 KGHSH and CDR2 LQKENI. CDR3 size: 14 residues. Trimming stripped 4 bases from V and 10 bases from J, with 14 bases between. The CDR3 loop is CASSQDRLGSPLHF. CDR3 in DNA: TGTGCCAGCTCACAGGACAGACTGGGATCACCCCTCCACTTT.

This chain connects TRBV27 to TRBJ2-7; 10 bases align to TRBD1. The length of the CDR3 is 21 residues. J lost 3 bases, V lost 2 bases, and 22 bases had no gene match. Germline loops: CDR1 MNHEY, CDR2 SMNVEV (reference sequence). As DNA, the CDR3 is TGTGCCAGCAGTTTAAGTTGGACAGGGGGTCCCAATTCCTTTTTGATCTACGAGCAGTACTTC. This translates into CASSLSWTGGPNSFLIYEQYF.

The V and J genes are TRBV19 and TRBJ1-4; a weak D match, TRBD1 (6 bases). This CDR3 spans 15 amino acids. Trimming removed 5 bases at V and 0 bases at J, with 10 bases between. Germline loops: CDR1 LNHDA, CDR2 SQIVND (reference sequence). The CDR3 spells CASSFGQSTNEKLFF. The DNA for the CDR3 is TGTGCCAGTAGTTTTGGACAGTCAACTAATGAAAAACTGTTTTTT.

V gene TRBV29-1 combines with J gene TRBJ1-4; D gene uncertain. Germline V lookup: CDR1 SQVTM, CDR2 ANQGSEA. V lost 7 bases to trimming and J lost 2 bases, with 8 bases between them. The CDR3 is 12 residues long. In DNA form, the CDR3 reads TGCAGCGCGCAACAGACTAATGAAAAACTGTTTTTT. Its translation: CSAQQTNEKLFF.

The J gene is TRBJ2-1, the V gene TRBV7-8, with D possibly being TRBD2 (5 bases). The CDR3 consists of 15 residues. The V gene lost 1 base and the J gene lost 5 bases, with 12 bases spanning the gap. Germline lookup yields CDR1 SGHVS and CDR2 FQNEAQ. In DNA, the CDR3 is TGTGCCAGCAGCTTAGGGGGTAGCGCCGACAATGAGCAGTTCTTC. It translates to CASSLGGSADNEQFF.

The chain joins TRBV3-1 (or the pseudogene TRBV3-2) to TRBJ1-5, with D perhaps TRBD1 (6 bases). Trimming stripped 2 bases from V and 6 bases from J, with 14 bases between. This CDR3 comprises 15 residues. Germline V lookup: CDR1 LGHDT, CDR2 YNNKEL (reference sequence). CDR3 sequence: CASSQNSGAGQPQHF. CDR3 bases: TGTGCCAGCAGCCAAAATTCAGGGGCAGGTCAGCCCCAGCATTTT.